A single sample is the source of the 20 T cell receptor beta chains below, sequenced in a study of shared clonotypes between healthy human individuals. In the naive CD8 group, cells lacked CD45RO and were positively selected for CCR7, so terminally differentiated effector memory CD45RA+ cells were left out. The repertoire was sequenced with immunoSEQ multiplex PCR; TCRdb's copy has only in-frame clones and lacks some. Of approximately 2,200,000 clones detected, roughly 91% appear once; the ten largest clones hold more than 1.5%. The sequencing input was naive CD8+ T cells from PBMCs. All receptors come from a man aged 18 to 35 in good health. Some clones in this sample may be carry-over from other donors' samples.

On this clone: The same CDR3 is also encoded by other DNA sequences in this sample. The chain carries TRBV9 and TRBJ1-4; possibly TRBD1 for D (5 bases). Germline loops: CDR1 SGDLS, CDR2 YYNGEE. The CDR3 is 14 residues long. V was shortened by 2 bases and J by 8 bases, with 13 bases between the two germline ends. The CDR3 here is CASSVATGDEKLFF. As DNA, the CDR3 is TGTGCCAGCAGCGTTGCAACAGGTGACGAAAAACTGTTTTTT.

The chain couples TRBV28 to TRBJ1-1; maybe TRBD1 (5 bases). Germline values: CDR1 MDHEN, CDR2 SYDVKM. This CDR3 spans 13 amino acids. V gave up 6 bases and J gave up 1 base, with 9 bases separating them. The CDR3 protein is CASRPDRNTEAFF. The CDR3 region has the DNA TGTGCCAGCAGACCTGACAGGAACACTGAAGCTTTCTTT.

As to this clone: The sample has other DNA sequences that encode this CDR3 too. CDR3 loop: CASSVGAEQFF. The CDR3 bases are TGTGCCAGCAGCGTAGGGGCAGAGCAGTTCTTC. The V and J genes are TRBV9 and TRBJ2-1; unclear D gene. Germline CDR1 SGDLS, CDR2 YYNGEE. The CDR3 has 11 residues. Trimming cost V 0 bases and J 10 bases, with 5 bases left between them.

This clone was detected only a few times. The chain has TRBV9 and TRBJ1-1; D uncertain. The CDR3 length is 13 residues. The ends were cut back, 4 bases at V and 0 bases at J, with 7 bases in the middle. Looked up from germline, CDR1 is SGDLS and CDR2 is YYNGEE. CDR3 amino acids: CASSYWLNTEAFF. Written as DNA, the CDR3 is TGTGCCAGCAGCTACTGGCTGAACACTGAAGCTTTCTTT.

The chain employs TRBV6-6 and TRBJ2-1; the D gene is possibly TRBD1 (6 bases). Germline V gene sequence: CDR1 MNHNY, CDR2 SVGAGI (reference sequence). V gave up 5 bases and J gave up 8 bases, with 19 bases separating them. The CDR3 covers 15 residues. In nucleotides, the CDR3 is TGTGCCAGCAGTGGGATAGGGACAATGGGATATGAGCAGTTCTTC. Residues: CASSGIGTMGYEQFF.

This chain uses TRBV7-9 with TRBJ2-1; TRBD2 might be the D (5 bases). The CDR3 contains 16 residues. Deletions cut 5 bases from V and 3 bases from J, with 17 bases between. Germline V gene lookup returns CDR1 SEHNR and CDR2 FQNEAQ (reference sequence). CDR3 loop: CASSTGSWTGYNEQFF. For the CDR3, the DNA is TGTGCCAGCAGCACCGGTTCGTGGACTGGCTACAATGAGCAGTTCTTC.

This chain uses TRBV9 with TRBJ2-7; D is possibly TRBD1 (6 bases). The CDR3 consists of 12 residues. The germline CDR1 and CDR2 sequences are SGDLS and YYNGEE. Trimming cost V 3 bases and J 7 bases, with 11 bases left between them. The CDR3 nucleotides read TGTGCCAGCAGCGCAACAGGGAATGAGCAGTACTTC. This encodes CASSATGNEQYF. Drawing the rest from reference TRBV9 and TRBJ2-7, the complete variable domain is DSGVTQTPKHLITATGQRVTLRCSPRSGDLSVYWYQQSLDQGLQFLIQYYNGEERAKGNILERFSAQQFPDLHSELNLSSLELGDSALYFCASSATGNEQYFGPGTRLTVT.

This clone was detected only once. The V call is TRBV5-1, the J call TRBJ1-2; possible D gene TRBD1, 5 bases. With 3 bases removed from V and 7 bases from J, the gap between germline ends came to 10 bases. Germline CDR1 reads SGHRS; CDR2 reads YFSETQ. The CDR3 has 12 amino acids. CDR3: CASSSDSGGYTF. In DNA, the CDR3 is TGCGCCAGCAGCTCCGACAGCGGTGGCTACACCTTC.

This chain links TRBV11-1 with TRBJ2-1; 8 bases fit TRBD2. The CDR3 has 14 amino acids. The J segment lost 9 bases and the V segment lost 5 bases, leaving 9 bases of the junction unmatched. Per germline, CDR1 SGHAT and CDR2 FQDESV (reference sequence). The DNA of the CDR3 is TGTGCCAGCAGCACGCGGACTAGCCTGGGTGAGCAGTTCTTC. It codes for CASSTRTSLGEQFF.

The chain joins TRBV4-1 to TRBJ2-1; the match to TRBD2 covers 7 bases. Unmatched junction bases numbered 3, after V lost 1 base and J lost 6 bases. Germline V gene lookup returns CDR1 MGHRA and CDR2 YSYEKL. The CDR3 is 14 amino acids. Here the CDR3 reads CASSQVGGVNEQFF. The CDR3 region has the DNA TGCGCCAGCAGCCAAGTTGGGGGGGTCAATGAGCAGTTCTTC.

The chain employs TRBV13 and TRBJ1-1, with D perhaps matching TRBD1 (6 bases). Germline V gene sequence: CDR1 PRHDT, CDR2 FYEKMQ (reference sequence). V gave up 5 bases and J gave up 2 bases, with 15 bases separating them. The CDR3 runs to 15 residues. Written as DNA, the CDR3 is TGTGCCAGCAGCGACAAAGGGGGTGAAAACACTGAAGCTTTCTTT. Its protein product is CASSDKGGENTEAFF.

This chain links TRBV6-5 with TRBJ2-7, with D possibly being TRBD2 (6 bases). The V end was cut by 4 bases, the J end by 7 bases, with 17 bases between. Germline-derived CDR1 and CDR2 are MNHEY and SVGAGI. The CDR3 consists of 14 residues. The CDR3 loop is CASSSGHPAGEQYF. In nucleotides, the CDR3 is TGTGCCAGCAGTTCCGGACATCCCGCGGGGGAGCAGTACTTC.

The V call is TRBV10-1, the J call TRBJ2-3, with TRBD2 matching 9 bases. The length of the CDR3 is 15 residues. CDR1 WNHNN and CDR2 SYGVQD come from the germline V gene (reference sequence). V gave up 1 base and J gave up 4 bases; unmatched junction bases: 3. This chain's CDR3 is CASSEWREGADTQYF. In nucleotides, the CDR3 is TGCGCCAGCAGTGAGTGGCGGGAGGGTGCAGATACGCAGTATTTT.

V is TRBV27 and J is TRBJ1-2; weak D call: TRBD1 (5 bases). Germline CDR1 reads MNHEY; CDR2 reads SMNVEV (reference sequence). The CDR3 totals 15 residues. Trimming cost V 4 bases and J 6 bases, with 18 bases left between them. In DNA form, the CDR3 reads TGTGCCAGCAGTTCAAAAGCGCCGGGACTGAATGGCTACACCTTC. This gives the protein CASSSKAPGLNGYTF.

CDR3 coding DNA: TGTGCCAGCCTAGGGACAGGGGGAGTAACTAACTATGGCTACACCTTC. It yields the protein CASLGTGGVTNYGYTF. This chain links TRBV28 with TRBJ1-2; 11 positions match TRBD1. The germline gives CDR1 MDHEN, CDR2 SYDVKM. The CDR3 loop spans 16 amino acids. Trimming took 8 bases from V and 0 from J; bases not matched to a gene: 8.

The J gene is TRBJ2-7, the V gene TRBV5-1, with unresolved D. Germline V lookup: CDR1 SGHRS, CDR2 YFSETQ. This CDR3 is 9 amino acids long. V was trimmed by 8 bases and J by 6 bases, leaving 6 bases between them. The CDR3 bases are TGCGCCAGGCCAAGCGAGCAGTACTTC. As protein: CARPSEQYF.

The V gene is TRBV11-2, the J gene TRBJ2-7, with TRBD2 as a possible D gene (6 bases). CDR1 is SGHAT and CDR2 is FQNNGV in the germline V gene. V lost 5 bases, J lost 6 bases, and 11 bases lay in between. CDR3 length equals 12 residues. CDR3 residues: CASSPRGAEQYF. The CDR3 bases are TGTGCCAGCAGCCCGCGGGGAGCCGAGCAGTACTTC.

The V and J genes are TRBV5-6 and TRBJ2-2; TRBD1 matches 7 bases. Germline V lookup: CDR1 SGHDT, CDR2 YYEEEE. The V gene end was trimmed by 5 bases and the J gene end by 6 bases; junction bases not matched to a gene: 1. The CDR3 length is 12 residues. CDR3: CASSTGAGELFF. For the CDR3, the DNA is TGTGCCAGCAGTACAGGGGCCGGGGAGCTGTTTTTT.

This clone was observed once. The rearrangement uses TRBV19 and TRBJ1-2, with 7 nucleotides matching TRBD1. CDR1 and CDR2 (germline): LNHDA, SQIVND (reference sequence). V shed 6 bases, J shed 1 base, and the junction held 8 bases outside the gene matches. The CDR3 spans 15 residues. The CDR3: CASSQNGDSNYGYTF. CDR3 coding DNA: TGTGCCAGTAGCCAAAACGGGGACAGTAACTATGGCTACACCTTC. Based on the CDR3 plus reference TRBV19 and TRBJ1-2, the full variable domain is DGGITQSPKYLFRKEGQNVTLSCEQNLNHDAMYWYRQDPGQGLRLIYYSQIVNDFQKGDIAEGYSVSREKKESFPLTVTSAQKNPTAFYLCASSQNGDSNYGYTFGSGTRLTVV.

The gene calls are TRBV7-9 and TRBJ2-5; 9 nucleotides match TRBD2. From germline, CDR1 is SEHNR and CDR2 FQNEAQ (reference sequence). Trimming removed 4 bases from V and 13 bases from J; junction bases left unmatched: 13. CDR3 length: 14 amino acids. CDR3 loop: CASSSYSGSPPGYF. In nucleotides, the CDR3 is TGTGCCAGCAGCTCCTATAGCGGGAGCCCCCCAGGGTACTTC.